This TCR beta chain was profiled in a study of shared clonotypes between healthy human individuals. For the study at large: CD4 naive cells filled three plates per donor, CD4 memory three, CD8 naive two and CD8 memory one. General study points: It was the non-shared clonotypes that had lower generation probabilities than clonotypes shared by all four donors. Clonotype sharing among donors was thought likely to change with sequencing depth. The sharing of 5% to 6.5% of naive CD4 clonotypes was seen across a few donors.

The naive CD8 fraction comprised CD45RO-negative cells positively selected for CCR7 and excluded terminally differentiated effector memory CD45RA+ cells. Germline V CDR1 and CDR2: SGHVS, FNYEAQ. Trimming stripped 5 bases from V and 8 bases from J, with 16 bases between. The CDR3 has 14 residues. Sequencing used immunoSEQ multiplex PCR; TCRdb keeps in-frame clones, though not all of them. The profile shows 630,000 or so clones, 95% to 98% of them singletons. In regard to this clone: Its antigen is not identified.

This sequence joins TRBV7-6 and TRBJ2-1; the D is unclear. The TCR was taken from a man aged 25-40 years in good health. Material for sequencing was naive CD8+ T cells sorted from blood. This CDR3 is CASSPRTLEDEQFF. CDR3 DNA: TGTGCCAGCAGCCCTCGAACCCTCGAGGATGAGCAGTTCTTC.